This TCR beta chain originates from a study of blood T cell repertoires in COVID-19. Study context: PBMCs, B-cell-depleted T cells, or T cells provided the cDNA or gDNA that made up the material.

Using immunoSEQ multiplex PCR, the repertoire was profiled, and TCRdb retains in-frame clones only, with some absent. The sample includes around 140,000 clones, approximately 81% seen only once; the top ten take about 8.4%. V shed 3 bases and J 5 bases; nucleotides not matched to a gene: 11. From germline, CDR1 is SGDLS and CDR2 YYNGEE. The CDR3 totals 17 residues. Sequencing input: peripheral blood. The source of this sequence is a woman in her sixties with active or convalescent COVID-19. The chain joins TRBV9 to TRBJ2-5; TRBD2 agrees at 12 bases. CDR3 nucleotides: TGTGCCAGCAGCGCCGGCCCTAGCGGGGGGGCAAGGGAGACCCAGTACTTC. The encoded protein is CASSAGPSGGARETQYF. The whole variable domain, filled in from reference TRBV9 and TRBJ2-5, reads DSGVTQTPKHLITATGQRVTLRCSPRSGDLSVYWYQQSLDQGLQFLIQYYNGEERAKGNILERFSAQQFPDLHSELNLSSLELGDSALYFCASSAGPSGGARETQYFGPGTRLLVL.